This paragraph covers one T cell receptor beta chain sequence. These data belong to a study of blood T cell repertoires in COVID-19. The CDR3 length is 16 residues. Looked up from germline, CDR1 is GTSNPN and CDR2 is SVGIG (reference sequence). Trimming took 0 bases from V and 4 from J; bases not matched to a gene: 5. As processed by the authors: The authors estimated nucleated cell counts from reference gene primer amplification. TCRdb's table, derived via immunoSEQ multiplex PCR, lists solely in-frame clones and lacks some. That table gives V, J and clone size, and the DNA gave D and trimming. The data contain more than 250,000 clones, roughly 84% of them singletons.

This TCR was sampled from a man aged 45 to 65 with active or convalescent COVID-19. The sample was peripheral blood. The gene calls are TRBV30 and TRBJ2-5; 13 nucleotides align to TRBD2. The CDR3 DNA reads TGTGCCTGGAGTGTGTACGGACTAGCGGGAGTAGAGACCCAGTACTTC. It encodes CAWSVYGLAGVETQYF.